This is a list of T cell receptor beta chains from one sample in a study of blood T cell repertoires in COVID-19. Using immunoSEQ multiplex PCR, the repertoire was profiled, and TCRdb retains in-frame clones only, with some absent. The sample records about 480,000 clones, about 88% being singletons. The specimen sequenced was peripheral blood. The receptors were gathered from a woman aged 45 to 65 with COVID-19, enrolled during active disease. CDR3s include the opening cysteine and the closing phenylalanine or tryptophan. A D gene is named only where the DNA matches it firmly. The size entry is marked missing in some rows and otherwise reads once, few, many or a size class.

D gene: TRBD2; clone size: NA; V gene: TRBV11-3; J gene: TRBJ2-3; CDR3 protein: CASSPGRWRGAADTQYF; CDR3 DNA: TGTGCCAGCAGCCCGGGGAGGTGGCGGGGGGCCGCAGATACGCAGTATTTT
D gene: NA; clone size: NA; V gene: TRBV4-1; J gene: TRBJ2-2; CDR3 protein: CASSPGDRSAGELFF; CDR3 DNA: TGCGCCAGCAGCCCGGGGGACAGAAGCGCCGGGGAGCTGTTTTTT
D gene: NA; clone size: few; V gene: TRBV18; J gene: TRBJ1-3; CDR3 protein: CASSRDLVGGDRGNTIYF; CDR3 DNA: TGTGCCAGCTCACGCGATCTCGTAGGCGGGGATCGTGGAAACACCATATATTTT
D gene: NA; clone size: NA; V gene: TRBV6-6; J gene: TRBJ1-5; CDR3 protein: CASSYSWRENQPQHF; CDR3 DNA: TGTGCCAGCAGTTACTCGTGGAGGGAAAATCAGCCCCAGCATTTT
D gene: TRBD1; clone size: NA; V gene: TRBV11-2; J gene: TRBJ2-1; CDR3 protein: CASSYRGQGYSEQFF; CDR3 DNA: TGTGCCAGCAGCTACCGTGGACAGGGGTATTCTGAGCAGTTCTTC
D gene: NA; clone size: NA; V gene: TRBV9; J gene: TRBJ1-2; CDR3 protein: CASSVASGGYGYTF; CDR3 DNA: TGTGCCAGCAGCGTAGCCAGCGGAGGGTATGGCTACACCTTC
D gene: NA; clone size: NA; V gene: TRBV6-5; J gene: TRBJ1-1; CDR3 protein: CASSYSEQNLKAFF; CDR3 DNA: TGTGCCAGCAGTTACTCCGAACAGAATTTGAAAGCTTTCTTT
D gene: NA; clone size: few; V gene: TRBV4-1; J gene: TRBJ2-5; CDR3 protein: CASSQDWTEETQYF; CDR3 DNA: TGCGCCAGCAGCCAAGATTGGACAGAAGAGACCCAGTACTTC
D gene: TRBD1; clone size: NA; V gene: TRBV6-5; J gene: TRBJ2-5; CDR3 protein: CASSGQGAETQYF; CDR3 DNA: TGTGCCAGCAGCGGACAGGGGGCAGAGACCCAGTACTTC
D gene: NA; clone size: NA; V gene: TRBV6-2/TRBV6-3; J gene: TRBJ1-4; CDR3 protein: CASSKGKGIPTNEKLFF; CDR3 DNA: TGTGCCAGCAGTAAGGGTAAGGGGATCCCTACGAATGAAAAACTGTTTTTT
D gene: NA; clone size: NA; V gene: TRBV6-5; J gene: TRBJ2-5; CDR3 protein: CASAMGQTQYF; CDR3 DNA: TGTGCCAGTGCTATGGGGCAGACCCAGTACTTC
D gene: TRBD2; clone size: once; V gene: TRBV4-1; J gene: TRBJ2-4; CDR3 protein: CASSQPFRGLADVLAKNIQYF; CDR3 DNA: TGCGCCAGCAGCCAGCCCTTTAGAGGACTAGCGGACGTCTTAGCCAAAAACATTCAGTACTTC
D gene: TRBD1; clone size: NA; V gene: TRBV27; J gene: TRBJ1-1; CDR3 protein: CASSSDNRGDTEAFF; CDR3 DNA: TGTGCCAGCAGTTCCGATAACAGGGGGGACACTGAAGCTTTCTTT
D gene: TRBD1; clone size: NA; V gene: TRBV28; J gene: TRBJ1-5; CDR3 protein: CASSLGRGTQPQHF; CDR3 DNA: TGTGCCAGCAGTTTAGGCAGGGGGACTCAGCCCCAGCATTTT
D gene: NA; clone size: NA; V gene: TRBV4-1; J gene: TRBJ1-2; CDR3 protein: CASSQDIGGFNYGYTF; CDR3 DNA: TGCGCCAGCAGCCAAGACATAGGAGGGTTTAACTATGGCTACACCTTC
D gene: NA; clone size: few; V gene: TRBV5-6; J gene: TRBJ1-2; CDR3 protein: CASSSGHSFYGYTF; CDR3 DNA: TGTGCCAGCAGCTCGGGACACTCATTTTATGGCTACACCTTC
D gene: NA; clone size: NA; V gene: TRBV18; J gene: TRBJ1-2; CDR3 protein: CASSPLAGGDGYTF; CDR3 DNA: TGTGCCAGCTCACCACTAGCCGGGGGGGATGGCTACACCTTC
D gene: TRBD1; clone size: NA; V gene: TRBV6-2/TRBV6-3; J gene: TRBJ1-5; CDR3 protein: CASSHRRTGTPFQPQHF; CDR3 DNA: TGTGCCAGCAGCCATCGTCGGACAGGGACCCCTTTTCAGCCCCAGCATTTT
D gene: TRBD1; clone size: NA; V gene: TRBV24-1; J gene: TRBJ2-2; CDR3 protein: CATSDITGGTYTGELFF; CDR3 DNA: TGTGCCACCAGTGACATAACAGGGGGCACGTACACCGGGGAGCTGTTTTTT
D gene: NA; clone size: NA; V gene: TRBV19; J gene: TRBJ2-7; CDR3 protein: CASRGGESSYEQYF; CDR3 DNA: TGTGCCAGTAGAGGAGGGGAAAGCTCCTACGAGCAGTACTTC
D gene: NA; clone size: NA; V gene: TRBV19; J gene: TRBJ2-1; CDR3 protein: CASSMVTGNEQFF; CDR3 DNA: TGTGCCAGTAGTATGGTGACGGGGAATGAGCAGTTCTTC
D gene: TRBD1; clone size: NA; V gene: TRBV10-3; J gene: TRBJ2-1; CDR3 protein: CAIGTGSYNEQFF; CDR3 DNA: TGTGCCATCGGGACAGGGTCCTACAATGAGCAGTTCTTC
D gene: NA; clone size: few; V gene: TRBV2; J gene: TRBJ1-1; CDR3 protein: CASSESGSPNTEAFF; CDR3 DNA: TGTGCCAGCAGTGAATCTGGCTCACCGAACACTGAAGCTTTCTTT
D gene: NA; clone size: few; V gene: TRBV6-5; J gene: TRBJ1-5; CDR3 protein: CASSMTGNQPQHF; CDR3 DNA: TGTGCCAGCAGTATGACAGGCAATCAGCCCCAGCATTTT
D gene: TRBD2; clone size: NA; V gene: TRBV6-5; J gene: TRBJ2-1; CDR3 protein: CASSRLAGGYNEQFF; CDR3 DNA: TGTGCCAGCAGTCGACTAGCGGGGGGGTACAATGAGCAGTTCTTC
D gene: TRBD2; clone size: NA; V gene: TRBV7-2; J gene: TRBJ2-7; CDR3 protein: CASSLASGYSYEQYF; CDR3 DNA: TGTGCCAGCAGCTTAGCTAGCGGGTACTCCTACGAGCAGTACTTC
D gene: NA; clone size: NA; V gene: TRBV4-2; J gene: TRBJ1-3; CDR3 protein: CASSQTAIRGTGNTIYF; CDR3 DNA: TGTGCCAGCAGCCAGACCGCGATCCGGGGGACGGGAAACACCATATATTTT
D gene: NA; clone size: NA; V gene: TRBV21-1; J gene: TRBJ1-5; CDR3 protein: CASSKWESGYGNQPQHF; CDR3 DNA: TGTGCCAGCAGCAAATGGGAGTCGGGGTACGGCAATCAGCCCCAGCATTTT
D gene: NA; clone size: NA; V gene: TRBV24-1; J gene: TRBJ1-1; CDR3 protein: CATSDFWGSEAFF; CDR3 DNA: TGTGCCACCAGTGATTTTTGGGGCTCCGAAGCTTTCTTT
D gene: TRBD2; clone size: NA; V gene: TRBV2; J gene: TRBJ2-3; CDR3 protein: CASSGTSGGSTDTQYF; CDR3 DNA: TGTGCCAGCAGTGGGACTAGCGGGGGGAGCACAGATACGCAGTATTTT
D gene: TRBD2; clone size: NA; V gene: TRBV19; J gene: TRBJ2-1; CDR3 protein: CASSIDLETSGGTNNEQFF; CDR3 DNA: TGTGCCAGTAGTATAGATCTTGAGACTAGCGGGGGGACTAACAATGAGCAGTTCTTC
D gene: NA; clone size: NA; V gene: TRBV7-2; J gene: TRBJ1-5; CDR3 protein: CASSLSSGRSNQPQHF; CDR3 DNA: TGTGCCAGCAGCTTATCATCGGGGAGGAGCAATCAGCCCCAGCATTTT
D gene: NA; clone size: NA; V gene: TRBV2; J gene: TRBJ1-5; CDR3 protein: CASSDQGLSNQPQHF; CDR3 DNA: TGTGCCAGCAGTGACCAGGGACTAAGCAATCAGCCCCAGCATTTT
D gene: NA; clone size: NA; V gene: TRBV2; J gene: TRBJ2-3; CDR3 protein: CASSDNRQSRDTQYF; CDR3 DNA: TGTGCCAGCAGTGATAATCGGCAGTCTAGGGATACGCAGTATTTT
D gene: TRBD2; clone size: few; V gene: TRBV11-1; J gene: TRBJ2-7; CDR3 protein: CASSPRTSGSYEQYF; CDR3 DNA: TGTGCCAGCAGCCCGAGGACTAGCGGATCCTACGAGCAGTACTTC
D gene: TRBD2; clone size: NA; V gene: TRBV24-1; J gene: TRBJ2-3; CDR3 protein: CATSDSSSGGRTDTQYF; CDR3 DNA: TGTGCCACCAGTGATTCCTCTAGCGGGGGCCGCACAGATACGCAGTATTTT
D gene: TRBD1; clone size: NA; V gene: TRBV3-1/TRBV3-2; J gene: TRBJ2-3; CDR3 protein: CASSQERGPATGDTDTQYF; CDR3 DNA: TGTGCCAGCAGCCAGGAAAGGGGCCCCGCGACAGGGGATACAGATACGCAGTATTTT
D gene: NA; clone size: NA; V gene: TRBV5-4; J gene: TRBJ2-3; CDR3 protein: CASSPQISSTDTQYF; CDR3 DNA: TGTGCCAGCAGCCCACAGATTTCTAGCACAGATACGCAGTATTTT
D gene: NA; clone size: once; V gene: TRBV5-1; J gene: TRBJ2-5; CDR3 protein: CASSMGGGETQYF; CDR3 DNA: TGCGCCAGCAGCATGGGAGGGGGAGAGACCCAGTACTTC
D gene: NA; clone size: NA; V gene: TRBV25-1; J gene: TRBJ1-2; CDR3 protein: CASSEGGMRGYTF; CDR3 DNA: TGTGCCAGCAGTGAGGGGGGGATGAGAGGCTACACCTTC
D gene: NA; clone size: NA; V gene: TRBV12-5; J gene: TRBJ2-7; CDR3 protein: CASGLPGSSYEQYF; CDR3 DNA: TGTGCTAGTGGTTTACCCGGGTCCTCCTACGAGCAGTACTTC
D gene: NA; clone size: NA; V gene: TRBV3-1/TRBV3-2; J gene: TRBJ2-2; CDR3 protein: CASSQVPPNTGELFF; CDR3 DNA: TGTGCCAGCAGCCAAGTTCCCCCAAACACCGGGGAGCTGTTTTTT
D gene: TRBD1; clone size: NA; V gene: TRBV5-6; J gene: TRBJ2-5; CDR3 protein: CASSLGQGVETQYF; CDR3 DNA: TGTGCCAGCAGCTTGGGGCAGGGGGTGGAGACCCAGTACTTC
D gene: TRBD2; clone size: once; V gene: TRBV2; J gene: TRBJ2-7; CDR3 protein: CASSKLASSYEQYF; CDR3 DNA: TGTGCCAGCAGTAAACTAGCGAGCTCCTACGAGCAGTACTTC
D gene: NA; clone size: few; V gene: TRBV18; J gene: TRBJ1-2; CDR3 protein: CASSPREGGVYGYTF; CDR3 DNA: TGTGCCAGCTCACCTCGCGAGGGGGGGGTCTATGGCTACACCTTC
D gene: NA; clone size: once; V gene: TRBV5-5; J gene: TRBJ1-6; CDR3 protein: CASSFNLFTSGPLHF; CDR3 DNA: TGTGCCAGCAGCTTTAACTTATTTACGTCGGGACCCCTCCACTTT
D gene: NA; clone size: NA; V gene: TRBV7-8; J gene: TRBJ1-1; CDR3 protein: CASSPGGVTEAFF; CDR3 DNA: TGTGCCAGCAGCCCCGGAGGTGTCACTGAAGCTTTCTTT
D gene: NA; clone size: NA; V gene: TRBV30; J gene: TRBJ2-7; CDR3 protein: CACDSNYEQYF; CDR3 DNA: TGTGCCTGCGACAGTAACTACGAGCAGTACTTC
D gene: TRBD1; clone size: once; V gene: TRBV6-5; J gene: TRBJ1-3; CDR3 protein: CASSQDRGQLSTIYF; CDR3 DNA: TGTGCCAGCAGCCAGGACAGGGGGCAGTTGAGCACCATATATTTT
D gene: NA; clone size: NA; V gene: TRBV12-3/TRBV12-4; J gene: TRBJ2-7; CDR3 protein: CASSLGQYEQYF; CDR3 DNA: TGTGCCAGCAGTTTAGGGCAGTACGAGCAGTACTTC
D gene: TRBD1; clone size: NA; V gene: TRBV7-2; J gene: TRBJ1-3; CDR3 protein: CASSLTGVTGNTIYF; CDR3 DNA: TGTGCCAGCAGCTTAACAGGGGTGACTGGAAACACCATATATTTT